This T cell receptor beta chain was recorded in a study of shared clonotypes between healthy human individuals. Study summary: Per-donor plates numbered three CD4 naive, three CD4 memory, two CD8 naive and one CD8 memory.

CD45RO negativity and positive selection for CCR7 defined naive CD8 cells, a population that excluded terminally differentiated effector memory CD45RA+ cells. Study results and caveats: The study found lower generation probabilities in non-shared clonotypes than in those shared by all four donors. Relative to memory subsets, naive subsets generally showed larger estimated richness.

Remarks on this clone: Its antigen remains unidentified.

As processed by the authors: Junction-only immunoSEQ data arrived without quality scores, meaning filtering differed. Some clones are missing from TCRdb's copy, which holds only in-frame ones; the method was immunoSEQ multiplex PCR. From that table come the V and J calls and clone size; the DNA was used to work out D and trimming. Among around 640,000 clones, 90% to 97% were seen once, and the ten largest hold more than 0.085%. The sequence derives from a woman aged 25 to 39 in good health. The sequenced sample consisted of naive CD8+ T cells sorted from blood.

The CDR3 loop reads CASSWGLAYYNEQFF. CDR3 bases: TGTGCCAGCAGCTGGGGACTAGCATACTACAATGAGCAGTTCTTC. This rearrangement joins TRBV11-2 to TRBJ2-1; 9 bases map to TRBD2. Germline V gives CDR1 SGHAT, CDR2 FQNNGV. Unmatched junction bases numbered 4, after V lost 4 bases and J lost 3 bases. The CDR3 loop spans 15 amino acids. The full variable domain, rest sourced from reference TRBV11-2 and TRBJ2-1, is EAGVAQSPRYKIIEKRQSVAFWCNPISGHATLYWYQQILGQGPKLLIQFQNNGVVDDSQLPKDRFSAERLKGVDSTLKIQPAKLEDSAVYLCASSWGLAYYNEQFFGPGTRLTVL.